The source of this TCR beta chain is a study of blood T cell repertoires in COVID-19. Study summary: The United States, Italy and Spain supplied acute and convalescent COVID-19 samples. T cells, B-cell-depleted T cells, or PBMCs supplied cDNA or gDNA.

TCRdb keeps only in-frame clones here, not all; method: immunoSEQ multiplex PCR. The sample carries around 300,000 clones, 75% to 90% recorded once. Seattle's enrolled individuals joined amid active infection and were then monitored longitudinally. The CDR3 length is 13 residues. The V end lost 2 bases, the J end lost 9 bases, and 11 bases lay between the germline ends. CDR1 is MGHDK and CDR2 is SYGVNS in the germline V gene. The rearrangement uses TRBV25-1 and TRBJ2-1; the D is unclear. The TCR originated in a woman between 45 and 65 years old with COVID-19, enrolled during active disease. Specimen: peripheral blood. CDR3 sequence: CASSERPLGEQFF. The CDR3 DNA follows: TGTGCCAGCAGTGAACGACCCCTAGGTGAGCAGTTCTTC. Combining the CDR3 with reference TRBV25-1 and TRBJ2-1 gives the whole variable domain EADIYQTPRYLVIGTGKKITLECSQTMGHDKMYWYQQDPGMELHLIHYSYGVNSTEKGDLSSESTVSRIRTEHFPLTLESARPSHTSQYLCASSERPLGEQFFGPGTRLTVL.